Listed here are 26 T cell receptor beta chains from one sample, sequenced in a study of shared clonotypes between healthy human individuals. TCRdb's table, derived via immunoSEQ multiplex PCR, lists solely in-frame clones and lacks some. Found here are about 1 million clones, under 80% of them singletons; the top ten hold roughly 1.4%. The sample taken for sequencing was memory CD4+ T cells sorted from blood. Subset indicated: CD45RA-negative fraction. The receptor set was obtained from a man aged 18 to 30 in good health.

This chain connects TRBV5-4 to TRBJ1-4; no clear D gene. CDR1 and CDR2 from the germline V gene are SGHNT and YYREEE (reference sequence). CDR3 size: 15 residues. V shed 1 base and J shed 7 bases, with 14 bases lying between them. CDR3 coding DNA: TGTGCCAGCAGCTTGCGTGTAGGGTCGGGTGAAAAACTGTTTTTT. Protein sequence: CASSLRVGSGEKLFF.

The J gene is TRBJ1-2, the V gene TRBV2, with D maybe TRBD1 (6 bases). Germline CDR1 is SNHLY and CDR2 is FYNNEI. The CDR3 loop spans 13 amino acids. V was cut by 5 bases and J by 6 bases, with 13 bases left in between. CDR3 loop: CASSRTGLDGYTF. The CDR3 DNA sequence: TGTGCCAGCAGTCGTACAGGGTTGGATGGCTACACCTTC.

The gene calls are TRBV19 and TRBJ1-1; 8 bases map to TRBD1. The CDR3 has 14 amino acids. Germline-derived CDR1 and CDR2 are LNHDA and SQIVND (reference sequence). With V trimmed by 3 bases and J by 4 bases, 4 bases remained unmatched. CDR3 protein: CASSMGTGGTEAFF. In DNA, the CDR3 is TGTGCCAGTAGTATGGGAACAGGGGGCACTGAAGCTTTCTTT. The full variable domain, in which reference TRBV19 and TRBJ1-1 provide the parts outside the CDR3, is DGGITQSPKYLFRKEGQNVTLSCEQNLNHDAMYWYRQDPGQGLRLIYYSQIVNDFQKGDIAEGYSVSREKKESFPLTVTSAQKNPTAFYLCASSMGTGGTEAFFGQGTRLTVV.

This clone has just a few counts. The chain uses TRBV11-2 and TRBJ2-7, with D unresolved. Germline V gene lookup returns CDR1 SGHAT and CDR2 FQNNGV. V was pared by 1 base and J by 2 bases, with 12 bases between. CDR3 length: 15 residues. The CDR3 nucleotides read TGTGCCAGCAGCTTAGTACCAGGAACGGCCTACGAGCAGTACTTC. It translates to CASSLVPGTAYEQYF.

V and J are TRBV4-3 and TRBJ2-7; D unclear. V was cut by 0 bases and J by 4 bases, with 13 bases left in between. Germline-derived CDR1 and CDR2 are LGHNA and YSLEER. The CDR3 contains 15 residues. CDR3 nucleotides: TGCGCCAGCAGCCAAGATCAGACAAGAAATTACGAGCAGTACTTC. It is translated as CASSQDQTRNYEQYF.

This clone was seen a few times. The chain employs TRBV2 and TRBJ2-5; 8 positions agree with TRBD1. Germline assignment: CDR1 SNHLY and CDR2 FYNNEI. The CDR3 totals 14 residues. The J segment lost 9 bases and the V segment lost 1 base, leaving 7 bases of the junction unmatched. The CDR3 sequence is CASSEVAGGTSQYF. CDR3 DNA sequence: TGTGCCAGCAGTGAAGTCGCAGGGGGCACGTCCCAGTACTTC. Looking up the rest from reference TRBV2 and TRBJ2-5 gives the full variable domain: EPEVTQTPSHQVTQMGQEVILRCVPISNHLYFYWYRQILGQKVEFLVSFYNNEISEKSEIFDDQFSVERPDGSNFTLKIRSTKLEDSAMYFCASSEVAGGTSQYFGPGTRLLVL.

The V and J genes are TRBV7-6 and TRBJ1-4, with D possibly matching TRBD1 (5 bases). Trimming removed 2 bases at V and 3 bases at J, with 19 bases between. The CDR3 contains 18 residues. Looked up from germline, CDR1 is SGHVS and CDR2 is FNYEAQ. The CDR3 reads CASSLSYWADTANEKLFF. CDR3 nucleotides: TGTGCCAGCAGCTTATCCTATTGGGCGGACACCGCTAATGAAAAACTGTTTTTT.

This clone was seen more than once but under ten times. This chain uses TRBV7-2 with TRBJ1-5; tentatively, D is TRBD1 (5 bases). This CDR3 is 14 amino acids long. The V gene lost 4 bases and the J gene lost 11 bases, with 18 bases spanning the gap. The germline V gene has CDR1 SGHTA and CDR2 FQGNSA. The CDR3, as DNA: TGTGCCAGCAGCTCCCGGGACGTAGGTGGGGCCCAGCATTTT. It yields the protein CASSSRDVGGAQHF.

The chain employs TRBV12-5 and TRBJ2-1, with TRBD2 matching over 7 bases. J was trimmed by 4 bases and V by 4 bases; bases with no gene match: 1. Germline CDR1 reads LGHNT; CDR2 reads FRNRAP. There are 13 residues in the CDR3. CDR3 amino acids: CASGSSGYNEQFF. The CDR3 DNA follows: TGTGCTAGTGGTTCTAGCGGATACAATGAGCAGTTCTTC.

The DNA for the CDR3 is TGTGCCAGTAGTATGGACGGACTGAACCGTCCCGGAGAGACCCAGTACTTC. This codes for CASSMDGLNRPGETQYF. The V gene is TRBV19, the J gene TRBJ2-5, with TRBD2 as a possible D gene (5 bases). The CDR3 has 17 residues. Deletions cut 3 bases from V and 4 bases from J, with 21 bases between. CDR1 is LNHDA and CDR2 is SQIVND in the germline V gene (reference sequence).

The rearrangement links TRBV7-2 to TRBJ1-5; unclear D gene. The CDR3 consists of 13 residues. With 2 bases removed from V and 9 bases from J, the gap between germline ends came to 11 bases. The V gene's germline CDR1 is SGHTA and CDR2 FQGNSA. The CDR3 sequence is CASSLTVFRPQHF. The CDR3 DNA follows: TGTGCCAGCAGCTTAACCGTCTTCAGGCCCCAGCATTTT.

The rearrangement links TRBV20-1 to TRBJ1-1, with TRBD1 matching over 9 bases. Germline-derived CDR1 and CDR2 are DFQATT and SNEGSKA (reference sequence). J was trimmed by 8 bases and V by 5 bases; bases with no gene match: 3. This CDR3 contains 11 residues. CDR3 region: CSAVDRGEAFF. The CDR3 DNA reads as TGCAGTGCTGTGGACAGGGGCGAAGCTTTCTTT.

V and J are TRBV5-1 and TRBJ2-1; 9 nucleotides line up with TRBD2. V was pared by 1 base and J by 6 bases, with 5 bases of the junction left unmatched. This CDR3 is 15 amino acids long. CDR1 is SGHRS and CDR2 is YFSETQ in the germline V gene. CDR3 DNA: TGCGCCAGCAGCTTGATGGCGGGAGGGTTCAATGAGCAGTTCTTC. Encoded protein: CASSLMAGGFNEQFF.

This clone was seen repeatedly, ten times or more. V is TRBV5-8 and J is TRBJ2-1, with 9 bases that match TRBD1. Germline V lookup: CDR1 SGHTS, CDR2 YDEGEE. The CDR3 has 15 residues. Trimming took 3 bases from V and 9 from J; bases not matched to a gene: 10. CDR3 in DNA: TGTGCCAGCAGCTCCGGACAGGGGCGAACTTCTGAGCAGTTCTTC. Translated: CASSSGQGRTSEQFF.

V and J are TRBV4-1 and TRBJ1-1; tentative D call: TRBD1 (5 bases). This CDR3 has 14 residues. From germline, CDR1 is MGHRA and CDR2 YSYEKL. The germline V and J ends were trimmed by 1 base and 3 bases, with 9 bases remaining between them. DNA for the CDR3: TGCGCCAGCAGCCAAGCAAGCAGGGACACTGAAGCTTTCTTT. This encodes CASSQASRDTEAFF.

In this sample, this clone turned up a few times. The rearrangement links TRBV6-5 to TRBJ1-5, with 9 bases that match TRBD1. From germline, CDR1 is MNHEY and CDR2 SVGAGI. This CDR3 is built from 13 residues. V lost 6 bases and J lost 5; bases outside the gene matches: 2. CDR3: CASRQGADQPQHF. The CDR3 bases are TGTGCCAGCAGACAGGGGGCAGATCAGCCCCAGCATTTT.

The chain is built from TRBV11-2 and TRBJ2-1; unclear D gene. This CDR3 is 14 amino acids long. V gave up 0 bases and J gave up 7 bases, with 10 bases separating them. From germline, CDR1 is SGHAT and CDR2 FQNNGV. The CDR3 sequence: CASSLEALRNEQFF. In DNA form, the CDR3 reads TGTGCCAGCAGCTTAGAAGCCTTAAGGAATGAGCAGTTCTTC.

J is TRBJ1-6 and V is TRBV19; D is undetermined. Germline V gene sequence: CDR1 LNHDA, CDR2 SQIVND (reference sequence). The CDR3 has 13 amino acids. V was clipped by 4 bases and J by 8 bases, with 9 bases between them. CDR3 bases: TGTGCCAGTAGTAAAAGGACGGATTCACCCCTCCACTTT. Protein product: CASSKRTDSPLHF.

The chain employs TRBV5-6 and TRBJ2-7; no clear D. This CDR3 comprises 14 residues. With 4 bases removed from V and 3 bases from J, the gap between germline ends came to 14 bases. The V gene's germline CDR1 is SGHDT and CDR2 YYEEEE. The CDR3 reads CASSQEIGRYEQYF. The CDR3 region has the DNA TGTGCCAGCAGCCAAGAAATAGGCCGCTACGAGCAGTACTTC. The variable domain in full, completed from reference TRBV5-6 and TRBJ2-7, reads DAGVTQSPTHLIKTRGQQVTLRCSPKSGHDTVSWYQQALGQGPQFIFQYYEEEERQRGNFPDRFSGHQFPNYSSELNVNALLLGDSALYLCASSQEIGRYEQYFGPGTRLTVT.

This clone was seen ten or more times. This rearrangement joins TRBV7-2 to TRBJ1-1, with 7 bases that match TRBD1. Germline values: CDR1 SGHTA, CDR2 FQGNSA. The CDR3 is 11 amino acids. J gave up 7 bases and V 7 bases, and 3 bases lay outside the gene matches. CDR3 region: CASKAGGEAFF. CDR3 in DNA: TGTGCCAGCAAAGCAGGGGGTGAAGCTTTCTTT.

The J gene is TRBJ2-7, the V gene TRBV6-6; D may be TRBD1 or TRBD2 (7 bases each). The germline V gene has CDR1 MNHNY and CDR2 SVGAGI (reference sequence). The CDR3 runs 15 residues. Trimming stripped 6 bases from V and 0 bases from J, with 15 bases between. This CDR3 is CASSQGGAHSYEQYF. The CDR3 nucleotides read TGTGCCAGCAGCCAGGGGGGGGCCCACTCCTACGAGCAGTACTTC.

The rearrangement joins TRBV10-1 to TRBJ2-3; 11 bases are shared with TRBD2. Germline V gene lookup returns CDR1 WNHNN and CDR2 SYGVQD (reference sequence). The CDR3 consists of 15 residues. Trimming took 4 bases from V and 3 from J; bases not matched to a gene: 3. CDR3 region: CASSALAGGTDTQYF. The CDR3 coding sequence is TGCGCCAGCAGTGCCCTAGCGGGGGGAACAGATACGCAGTATTTT.

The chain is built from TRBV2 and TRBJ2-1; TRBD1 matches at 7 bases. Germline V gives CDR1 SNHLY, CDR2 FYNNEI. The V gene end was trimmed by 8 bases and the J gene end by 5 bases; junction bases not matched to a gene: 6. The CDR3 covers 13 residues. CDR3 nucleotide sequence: TGTGCCAGCGAAAGGGGGCAGGACAATGAGCAGTTCTTC. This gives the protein CASERGQDNEQFF. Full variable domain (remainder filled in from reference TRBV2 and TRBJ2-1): EPEVTQTPSHQVTQMGQEVILRCVPISNHLYFYWYRQILGQKVEFLVSFYNNEISEKSEIFDDQFSVERPDGSNFTLKIRSTKLEDSAMYFCASERGQDNEQFFGPGTRLTVL.

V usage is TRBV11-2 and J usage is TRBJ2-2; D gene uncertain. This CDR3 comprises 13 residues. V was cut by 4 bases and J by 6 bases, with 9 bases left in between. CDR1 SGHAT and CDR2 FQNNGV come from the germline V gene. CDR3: CASSSRGSGELFF. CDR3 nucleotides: TGTGCCAGCAGCTCGCGTGGGTCCGGGGAGCTGTTTTTT.

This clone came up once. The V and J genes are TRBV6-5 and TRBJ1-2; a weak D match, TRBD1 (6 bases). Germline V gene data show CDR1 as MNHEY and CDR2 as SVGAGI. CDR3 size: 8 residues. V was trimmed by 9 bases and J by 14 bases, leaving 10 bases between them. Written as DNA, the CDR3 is TGTGCCAGTGGGGGGCATACCTTC. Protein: CASGGHTF.

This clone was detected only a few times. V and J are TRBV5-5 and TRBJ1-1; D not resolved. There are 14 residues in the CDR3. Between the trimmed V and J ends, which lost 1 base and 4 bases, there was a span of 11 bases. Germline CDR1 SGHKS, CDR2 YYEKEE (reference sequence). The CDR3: CASSLRNKFTEAFF. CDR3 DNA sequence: TGTGCCAGCAGCTTGCGCAATAAGTTCACTGAAGCTTTCTTT.